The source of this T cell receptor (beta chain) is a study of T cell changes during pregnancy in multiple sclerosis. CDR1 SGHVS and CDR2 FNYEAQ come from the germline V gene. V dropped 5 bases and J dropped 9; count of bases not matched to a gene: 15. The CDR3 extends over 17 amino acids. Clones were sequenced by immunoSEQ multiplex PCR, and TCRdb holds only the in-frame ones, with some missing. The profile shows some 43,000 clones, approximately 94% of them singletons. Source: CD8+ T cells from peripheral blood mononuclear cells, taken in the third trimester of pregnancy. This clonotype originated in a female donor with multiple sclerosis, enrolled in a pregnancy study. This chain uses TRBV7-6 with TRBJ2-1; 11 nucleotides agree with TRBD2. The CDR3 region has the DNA TGTGCCAGCAGCCAACCGAGGGGGACTAGCGGCCGTGGTGAGCAGTTCTTC. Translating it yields CASSQPRGTSGRGEQFF.